This TCR beta chain is drawn from a study of molecular identifiers for immune sequencing clone quantification. TCRdb recomputed calls from the PCR reads with MiXCR, one row per CDR3 protein. Among over 600,000 distinct CDR3 sequences listed, 15% to 20% were seen once. This clonotype was picked up many times. The CDR3 totals 18 residues. The germline V gene has CDR1 MNHEY and CDR2 SVGAGI. V was clipped by 6 bases and J by 2 bases; unmatched bases: 11. Sequencing used naive CD8+ T cells from blood, with Jurkat cell RNA spiked in. Subset defined: FACS-sorted CD8+CD4-CCR7+CD45RA+ naive T cells. The chain employs TRBV6-5 and TRBJ2-3, with 13 bases matching TRBD2. The TCR was taken from a human donor in good health. Some libraries in this study had Jurkat cell RNA spiked in. The DNA for the CDR3 is TGTGCCAGCAGCCTCGGACTAGCGGGAGCCATGTACACAGATACGCAGTATTTT. Amino acid sequence: CASSLGLAGAMYTDTQYF.